This T cell receptor (beta chain) was found in a study of T cell changes during pregnancy in multiple sclerosis. As to this clone: The same CDR3 also results from other DNA sequences found in this sample.

Assay: immunoSEQ multiplex PCR; the TCRdb copy retains only in-frame clones and omits some. The sample has 98,000 or so clones; approximately 93% are singletons. Germline V lookup: CDR1 LNHDA, CDR2 SQIVND (reference sequence). V dropped 5 bases and J dropped 4 bases, with 12 bases sitting between them. The CDR3 totals 14 residues. The chain is built from TRBV19 and TRBJ1-5; tentatively, D is TRBD1 (5 bases). This sample comprised peripheral blood, obtained after pregnancy. This sequence was found in a female donor with multiple sclerosis, enrolled in a pregnancy study. CDR3 amino acids: CASSPQGGNQPQHF. The CDR3 coding sequence is TGTGCCAGTAGTCCGCAGGGAGGGAATCAGCCCCAGCATTTT.